This section outlines one T cell receptor (beta chain) sequence together with its context. Its antigen is not known. TCRdb's table, derived via immunoSEQ multiplex PCR, lists solely in-frame clones and lacks some. This table has approximately 71,000 clones, roughly 90% appearing once. CDR1 and CDR2 (germline): SQVTM, ANQGSEA. The trim removed 6 bases at V and 3 bases at J, leaving 2 bases unmatched. The CDR3 contains 11 residues. The data were obtained in a study of T cell responses to AZD1222 COVID-19 vaccine. Overall study context: The study pooled second doses at about 4 or about 12 weeks.

Study-level results: Receipt of two AZD1222 doses was followed by a rise in Spike-specific TCR breadth and depth. Repertoire collection took place solely once the T cell response had peaked. Possibly, clonal diversity was underestimated; donors were largely white British and included more females.

The receptor comes from an adult in good health. The chain has TRBV29-1 and TRBJ2-7, with 7 nucleotides matching TRBD1. Sequenced here: peripheral blood, sampled on day 0 of AZD1222 vaccination. Here the CDR3 reads CSVRDSYEQYF. For the CDR3, the DNA is TGCAGCGTAAGGGACAGCTACGAGCAGTACTTC.